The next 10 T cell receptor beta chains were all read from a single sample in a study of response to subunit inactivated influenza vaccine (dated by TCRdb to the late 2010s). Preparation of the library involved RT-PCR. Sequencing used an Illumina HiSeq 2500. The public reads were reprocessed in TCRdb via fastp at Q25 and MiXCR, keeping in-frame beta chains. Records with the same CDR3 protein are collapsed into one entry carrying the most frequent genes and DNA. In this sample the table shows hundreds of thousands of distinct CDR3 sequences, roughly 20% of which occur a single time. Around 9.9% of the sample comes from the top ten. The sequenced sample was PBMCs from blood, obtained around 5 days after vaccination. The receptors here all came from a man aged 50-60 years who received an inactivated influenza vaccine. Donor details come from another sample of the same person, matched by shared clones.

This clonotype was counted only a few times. The CDR3: CASSPLGTGKDEQYF. The CDR3 DNA reads as TGCGCCAGCAGCCCGCTGGGGACAGGGAAGGACGAGCAGTACTTC. The genes are TRBV5-1 and TRBJ2-7, with 9 bases fitting TRBD1. There are 15 residues in the CDR3. CDR1 and CDR2 from the germline V gene are SGHRS and YFSETQ. V dropped 4 bases and J dropped 5; count of bases not matched to a gene: 10. Filled out from reference TRBV5-1 and TRBJ2-7, the complete variable domain reads KAGVTQTPRYLIKTRGQQVTLSCSPISGHRSVSWYQQTPGQGLQFLFEYFSETQRNKGNFPGRFSGRQFSNSRSEMNVSTLELGDSALYLCASSPLGTGKDEQYFGPGTRLTVT.

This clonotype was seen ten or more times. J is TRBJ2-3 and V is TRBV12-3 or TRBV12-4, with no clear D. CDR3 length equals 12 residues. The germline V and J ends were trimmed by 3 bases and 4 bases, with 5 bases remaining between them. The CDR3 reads CASSFGPDTQYF. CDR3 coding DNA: TGTGCCAGCAGTTTCGGCCCAGATACGCAGTATTTT.

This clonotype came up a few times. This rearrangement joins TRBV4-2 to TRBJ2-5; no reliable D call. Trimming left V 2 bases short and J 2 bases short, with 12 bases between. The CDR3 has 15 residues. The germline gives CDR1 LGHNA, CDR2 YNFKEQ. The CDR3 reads CASSQIKLPQETQYF. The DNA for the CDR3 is TGTGCCAGCAGCCAAATTAAACTCCCACAAGAGACCCAGTACTTC.

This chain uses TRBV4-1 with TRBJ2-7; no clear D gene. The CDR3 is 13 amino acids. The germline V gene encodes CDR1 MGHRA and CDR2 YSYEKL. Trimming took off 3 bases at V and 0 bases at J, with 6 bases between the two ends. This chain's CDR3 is CASSQTDSYEQYF. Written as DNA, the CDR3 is TGCGCCAGCAGCCAGACGGACTCCTACGAGCAGTACTTC.

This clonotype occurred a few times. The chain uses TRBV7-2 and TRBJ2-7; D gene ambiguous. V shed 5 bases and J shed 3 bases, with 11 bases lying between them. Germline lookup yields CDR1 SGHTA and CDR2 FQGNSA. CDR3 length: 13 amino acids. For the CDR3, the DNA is TGTGCCAGCAGCCTCATCCCCGGCTACGAGCAGTACTTC. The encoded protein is CASSLIPGYEQYF.

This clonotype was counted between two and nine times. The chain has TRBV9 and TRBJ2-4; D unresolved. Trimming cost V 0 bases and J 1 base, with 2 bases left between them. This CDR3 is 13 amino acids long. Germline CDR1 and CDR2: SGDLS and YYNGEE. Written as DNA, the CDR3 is TGTGCCAGCAGCGTAGATGCCAAAAACATTCAGTACTTC. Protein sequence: CASSVDAKNIQYF.

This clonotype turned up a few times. CDR3 in amino acids: CASVRDTYNEQFF. The DNA of the CDR3 is TGTGCCAGCGTACGGGACACTTACAATGAGCAGTTCTTC. This chain links TRBV7-9 with TRBJ2-1; possible D gene TRBD1, 6 bases. The CDR3 contains 13 residues. CDR1 and CDR2 from the germline V gene are SEHNR and FQNEAQ (reference sequence). V was trimmed by 8 bases and J by 4 bases, leaving 12 bases between them.

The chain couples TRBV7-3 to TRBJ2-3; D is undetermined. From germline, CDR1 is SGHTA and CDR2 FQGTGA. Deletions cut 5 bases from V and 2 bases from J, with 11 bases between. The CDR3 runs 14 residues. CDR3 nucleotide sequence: TGTGCCAGCAGCCCCACGGACGACACAGATACGCAGTATTTT. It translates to CASSPTDDTDTQYF. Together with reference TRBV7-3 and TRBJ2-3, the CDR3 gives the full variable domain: GAGVSQTPSNKVTEKGKYVELRCDPISGHTALYWYRQSLGQGPEFLIYFQGTGAADDSGLPNDRFFAVRPEGSVSTLKIQRTERGDSAVYLCASSPTDDTDTQYFGPGTRLTVL.

Written as DNA, the CDR3 is TGTGCCTGCCGGGACGGGAACTACAATGAGCAGTTCTTC. Its protein is CACRDGNYNEQFF. This sequence joins TRBV30 and TRBJ2-1, with D perhaps matching TRBD1 or TRBD2 (5 bases each). V was trimmed by 6 bases and J by 3 bases, leaving 12 bases between them. Germline V gives CDR1 GTSNPN, CDR2 SVGIG (reference sequence). CDR3 length: 13 residues.

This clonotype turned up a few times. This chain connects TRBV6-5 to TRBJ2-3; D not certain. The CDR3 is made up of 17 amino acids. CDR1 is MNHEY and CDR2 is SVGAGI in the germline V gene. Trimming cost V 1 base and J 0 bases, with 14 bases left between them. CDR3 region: CASSYYRVPASTDTQYF. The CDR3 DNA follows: TGTGCCAGCAGTTACTATCGGGTTCCGGCTAGCACAGATACGCAGTATTTT.